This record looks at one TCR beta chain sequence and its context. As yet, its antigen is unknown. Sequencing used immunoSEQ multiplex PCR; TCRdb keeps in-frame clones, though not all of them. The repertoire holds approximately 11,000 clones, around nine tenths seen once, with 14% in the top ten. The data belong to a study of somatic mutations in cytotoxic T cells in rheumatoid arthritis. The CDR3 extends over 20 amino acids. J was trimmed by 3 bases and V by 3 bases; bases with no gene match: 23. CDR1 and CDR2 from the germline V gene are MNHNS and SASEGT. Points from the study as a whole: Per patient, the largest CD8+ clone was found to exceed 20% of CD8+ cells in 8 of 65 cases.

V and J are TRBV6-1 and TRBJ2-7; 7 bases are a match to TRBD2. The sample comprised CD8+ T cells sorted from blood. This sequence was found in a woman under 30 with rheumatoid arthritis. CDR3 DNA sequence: TGTGCCAGCAGTGAGGATCTGAGCGGGACGGCATCAAATATCGTCTACGAGCAGTACTTC. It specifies CASSEDLSGTASNIVYEQYF.